This record covers a single T cell receptor beta chain. Sequencing used immunoSEQ multiplex PCR; TCRdb keeps in-frame clones, though not all of them. In the table there are approximately 2.5 million clones, 90% to 95% of which are singletons. This record belongs to a study of shared clonotypes between healthy human individuals. This CDR3 is built from 13 residues. V lost 5 bases, J lost 0 bases, and 11 bases lay in between. CDR1 and CDR2 from the germline V gene are SQVTM and ANQGSEA. Material for sequencing was naive CD4+ T cells sorted from blood. Regarding subset: CD45RA+ positively selected. The chain uses TRBV29-1 and TRBJ2-7; D call uncertain. This receptor was taken from a man aged 18 to 29 in good health. CDR3 DNA sequence: TGCAGCGTTCTGACTGCGAGCTCCTACGAGCAGTACTTC. Translation: CSVLTASSYEQYF.